Each of the 23 T cell receptor beta chains below was sequenced from the same sample in a study of regulatory T cells in long-lasting Graves disease. Specified time point: persistent/refractory GD, antithyroid drugs over 5 years with positive TRAb. PBMC RNA served as the TCR library source. Researchers made TCR beta libraries by using iRepertoire HTBI primers and running Arm-PCR on CDR3 regions. Via MiXCR, TCRdb re-called the multiplex PCR reads, giving one row per CDR3 protein. The sample holds 600,000 to 850,000 distinct CDR3 sequences, 25% to 30% seen once. The material was peripheral blood mononuclear cells (PBMCs), obtained when the disease was refractory, from a patient treated with antithyroid drugs. Source of these receptors: a female donor with Graves disease.

This clonotype was found a few times. The rearrangement uses TRBV5-1 and TRBJ1-1; 7 nucleotides match TRBD1. The germline V gene encodes CDR1 SGHRS and CDR2 YFSETQ. Unmatched junction bases numbered 2, after V lost 0 bases and J lost 3 bases. This CDR3 comprises 14 residues. The CDR3, as DNA: TGCGCCAGCAGCTTGGTCGGACAGGACACTGAAGCTTTCTTT. Translating it yields CASSLVGQDTEAFF.

The table lists this clonotype with a few counts. The chain joins TRBV28 to TRBJ1-5; D remains unclear. The CDR3 sequence is 14 residues long. Trimming shortened V by 6 bases and J by 9 bases, and 18 bases separated the two germline ends. CDR1 MDHEN and CDR2 SYDVKM come from the germline V gene. The CDR3, as DNA: TGTGCCAGCAGACTTGGGCAATTCTGGGGGCCCCAGCATTTT. Encoded protein: CASRLGQFWGPQHF. Combining the CDR3 with reference TRBV28 and TRBJ1-5 gives the whole variable domain DVKVTQSSRYLVKRTGEKVFLECVQDMDHENMFWYRQDPGLGLRLIYFSYDVKMKEKGDIPEGYSVSREKKERFSLILESASTNQTSMYLCASRLGQFWGPQHFGDGTRLSIL.

V usage is TRBV12-3 or TRBV12-4 and J usage is TRBJ1-5; D gene ambiguous. Trimming removed 5 bases at V and 5 bases at J, with 10 bases between. CDR3 length: 13 residues. The CDR3 DNA reads as TGTGCCAGCAGTAAACAAGAAGATCAGCCCCAGCATTTT. It yields the protein CASSKQEDQPQHF.

This clonotype was picked up one time. V is TRBV5-1 and J is TRBJ2-5; 13 positions match TRBD2. The CDR3 has 16 amino acids. Per germline, CDR1 SGHRS and CDR2 YFSETQ. With 5 bases clipped from V and 5 bases from J, the junction kept 9 bases outside the gene matches. The CDR3 is CASRPAGTSGTETQYF. The CDR3 nucleotides read TGCGCCAGCAGGCCCGCAGGGACTAGCGGGACTGAGACCCAGTACTTC.

The genes are TRBV6-2 or TRBV6-3 and TRBJ1-2, with D perhaps matching TRBD1 (5 bases). V was pared by 5 bases and J by 4 bases, with 20 bases between. This CDR3 has 16 amino acids. Germline CDR1 reads MNHEY; CDR2 reads SVGEGT. CDR3 sequence reads: CASSDGLRGVGYGYTF. The CDR3 nucleotides are TGTGCCAGCAGTGACGGCCTTCGGGGGGTCGGCTATGGCTACACCTTC.

This clonotype was seen a few times. The rearrangement uses TRBV5-1 and TRBJ1-1; D remains ambiguous. V was trimmed by 5 bases and J by 2 bases, leaving 10 bases between them. Per the germline V gene, CDR1 is SGHRS and CDR2 is YFSETQ. The CDR3 is made up of 13 amino acids. The CDR3: CASRAQPNTEAFF. In DNA form, the CDR3 reads TGCGCCAGCAGGGCACAGCCTAACACTGAAGCTTTCTTT.

This chain connects TRBV7-2 to TRBJ1-3; D is ambiguous. The V end was cut by 5 bases, the J end by 0 bases, with 11 bases between. Per germline, CDR1 SGHTA and CDR2 FQGNSA. The CDR3 covers 15 residues. The CDR3 here is CASSQTGASGNTIYF. Here the CDR3 DNA reads TGTGCCAGCAGCCAGACGGGCGCCTCTGGAAACACCATATATTTT.

The chain joins TRBV6-1 to TRBJ1-5, with D possibly being TRBD1 (6 bases). V shed 7 bases and J shed 7 bases, with 17 bases lying between them. From germline, CDR1 is MNHNS and CDR2 SASEGT. The CDR3 is 14 amino acids. The CDR3 reads CASNEPQGYQPQHF. DNA of the CDR3: TGTGCCAGCAACGAACCACAGGGTTACCAGCCCCAGCATTTT.

This clonotype was counted at least ten times. The chain employs TRBV12-3 or TRBV12-4 and TRBJ1-5; TRBD1 might be the D (5 bases). Trimming removed 5 bases at V and 3 bases at J, with 14 bases between. The CDR3 is made up of 15 amino acids. The CDR3 here is CASSAQRQINQPQHF. CDR3 in DNA: TGTGCCAGCAGTGCCCAAAGACAGATCAATCAGCCCCAGCATTTT.

The chain employs TRBV25-1 and TRBJ1-2; D uncertain. The CDR3 length is 12 residues. The V and J ends lost 4 bases and 4 bases respectively, with 7 bases between them. Germline V gene lookup returns CDR1 MGHDK and CDR2 SYGVNS. The CDR3 reads CASSGAPYGYTF. The CDR3 DNA is TGTGCCAGCAGTGGTGCCCCCTATGGCTACACCTTC.

A remark on this clonotype: It may be a read error: a sequence one base away is much more abundant. The chain joins TRBV2 to TRBJ1-5, with D hard to call. The germline V gene encodes CDR1 SNHLY and CDR2 FYNNEI. The CDR3 consists of 17 residues. Trimming shortened V by 0 bases and J by 5 bases, and 17 bases separated the two germline ends. The CDR3 DNA reads TGTGCCAGCAGTGAAGCGCCGGGGAGCGCGAGCGATCAGCCCCAGCATTTT. Its protein product is CASSEAPGSASDQPQHF.

This clonotype was seen only a few times. V usage is TRBV7-9 and J usage is TRBJ2-7, with TRBD2 matching over 13 bases. Germline loops: CDR1 SEHNR, CDR2 FQNEAQ (reference sequence). J lost 3 bases, V lost 6 bases, and 11 bases had no gene match. The CDR3 loop spans 17 amino acids. CDR3 sequence (DNA): TGTGCCAGCAGGGGGACTAGCGGGACGTCTCGAGACTACGAGCAGTACTTC. As protein: CASRGTSGTSRDYEQYF.

The V call is TRBV6-1, the J call TRBJ1-1; unclear D gene. Per the germline V gene, CDR1 is MNHNS and CDR2 is SASEGT. V was trimmed by 7 bases and J by 6 bases, leaving 21 bases between them. The CDR3 spans 15 residues. In DNA, the CDR3 is TGTGCCAGCAAATCGGGGTGGACCTCATGGGCTGAAGCTTTCTTT. Residues: CASKSGWTSWAEAFF.

This clonotype came up many times. The J gene is TRBJ2-5, the V gene TRBV11-2; TRBD2 is a possible D gene (6 bases). Germline V gives CDR1 SGHAT, CDR2 FQNNGV. V was clipped by 3 bases and J by 4 bases, with 15 bases between them. This CDR3 spans 15 amino acids. Here the CDR3 reads CASSFGGQGGETQYF. DNA of the CDR3: TGTGCCAGCAGCTTTGGAGGGCAGGGTGGAGAGACCCAGTACTTC.

In its sample, this clonotype was seen many times. The chain joins TRBV27 to TRBJ1-1; no definite D call. CDR1 and CDR2 (germline): MNHEY, SMNVEV (reference sequence). CDR3 length: 9 amino acids. The V and J ends lost 3 bases and 8 bases respectively, with 1 base between them. The CDR3 loop reads CASSFEAFF. As DNA, the CDR3 is TGTGCCAGCAGTTTCGAAGCTTTCTTT.

Regarding this clonotype: Mismatch with germline at one junction end may stem from a read error. CDR3 protein: CGARGTGYSNQPQHF. Here the CDR3 DNA reads TGCGGTGCTAGGGGGACAGGGTATAGCAATCAGCCCCAGCATTTT. The J gene is TRBJ1-5, the V gene TRBV20-1; 9 nucleotides line up with TRBD1. The CDR3 runs 15 residues. Germline CDR1 DFQATT, CDR2 SNEGSKA (reference sequence).

The sample holds a few counts of this clonotype. J is TRBJ1-1 and V is TRBV7-9, with D hard to call. V was clipped by 5 bases and J by 3 bases, with 7 bases between them. CDR1 is SEHNR and CDR2 is FQNEAQ in the germline V gene (reference sequence). This CDR3 contains 12 residues. CDR3 sequence reads: CASSRIDTEAFF. The CDR3 DNA is TGTGCCAGCAGCCGTATAGACACTGAAGCTTTCTTT.

This clonotype has only a few counts. The rearrangement joins TRBV20-1 to TRBJ2-4, with 7 nucleotides matching TRBD2. Per germline, CDR1 DFQATT and CDR2 SNEGSKA (reference sequence). The V segment lost 5 bases and the J segment 6 bases; nucleotides outside the gene matches: 13. The CDR3 is 15 residues long. The CDR3 protein is CSAAKSSGQRNIQYF. The CDR3 nucleotides read TGCAGTGCTGCGAAGTCTAGCGGCCAGAGAAACATTCAGTACTTC.

V is TRBV4-1 and J is TRBJ2-7; TRBD2 aligns across 8 bases. In germline, CDR1 is MGHRA, CDR2 YSYEKL. Trimming took 0 bases from V and 4 from J; bases not matched to a gene: 8. CDR3 length equals 16 residues. In DNA, the CDR3 is TGCGCCAGCAGCCAAGAAGCGGGAGTCGGAGTTTACGAGCAGTACTTC. Its protein is CASSQEAGVGVYEQYF.

The V and J genes are TRBV4-1 and TRBJ1-5, with a weak D call TRBD1 (6 bases). The CDR3 loop spans 16 amino acids. V was pared by 0 bases and J by 1 base, with 10 bases between. Germline V lookup: CDR1 MGHRA, CDR2 YSYEKL. The CDR3 region is CASSQDRGASNQPQHF. The CDR3 nucleotides are TGCGCCAGCAGCCAAGATCGGGGGGCAAGCAATCAGCCCCAGCATTTT.

This clonotype was recorded a few times. This chain's CDR3 is CASSLVASRLGPYEQYF. CDR3 bases: TGTGCCAGCAGCTTAGTAGCCTCCCGACTAGGCCCCTACGAGCAGTACTTC. The V gene is TRBV11-2, the J gene TRBJ2-7; D is possibly TRBD2 (6 bases). Germline V gives CDR1 SGHAT, CDR2 FQNNGV. V was cut by 1 base and J by 2 bases, with 18 bases left in between. This CDR3 has 17 amino acids.

J is TRBJ2-7 and V is TRBV27; 9 nucleotides agree with TRBD1. The junction had 7 bases not matched to a gene; V was cut back by 1 base and J by 3 bases. CDR1 is MNHEY, CDR2 SMNVEV, per germline (reference sequence). The CDR3 consists of 16 residues. CDR3 sequence (DNA): TGTGCCAGCAGTTTATGGTCGGGACAGGGATTCTACGAGCAGTACTTC. This translates into CASSLWSGQGFYEQYF.

In this sample, this clonotype turned up a few times. The V gene is TRBV19, the J gene TRBJ2-7; 9 nucleotides match TRBD2. The length of the CDR3 is 19 residues. CDR1 LNHDA and CDR2 SQIVND come from the germline V gene (reference sequence). V lost 2 bases, J lost 7 bases, and 21 bases stayed unmatched. The CDR3 here is CASSIMSEDRTSERGEQYF. The CDR3 DNA follows: TGTGCCAGTAGTATAATGTCAGAGGATCGGACTAGCGAGAGAGGGGAGCAGTACTTC.